The 27 T cell receptor beta chains reported below all come from one sample, sequenced in a study of vaccination and CD4 T cells after COVID-19. The treatment is: approximately 10-day PBMC culture with coronavirus spike peptide pools or control peptides (ViraFEST assay). The antigens for these receptors are not known. Sequence data for DNA of cultured CD4+ T cells were generated by the Oncomine TCR Beta short-read assay. TCRdb used MiXCR to reprocess the PCR reads, holding one entry per CDR3 protein. The table records fewer than 25,000 distinct CDR3 sequences, 45% to 60% of them present only once. Sequencing was done on a sample of CD4+ T cells from blood, cultured in vitro. The source is a human donor who had recovered from COVID-19.

V and J are TRBV6-1 and TRBJ2-7; either TRBD1 or TRBD2 may supply D (5 bases each). Trimming left V 7 bases short and J 2 bases short, with 15 bases between. There are 14 residues in the CDR3. Germline CDR1 reads MNHNS; CDR2 reads SASEGT. The CDR3 DNA follows: TGTGCCAGCAAACCTCCGGGGCTGACCTACGAGCAGTACTTC. Translating gives CASKPPGLTYEQYF.

This clonotype appeared a few times. V gene TRBV2 combines with J gene TRBJ1-2; D ambiguous. Trimming pared 8 bases from V and 4 bases from J, leaving 11 bases between. The CDR3 has 12 residues. The V gene's germline CDR1 is SNHLY and CDR2 FYNNEI. The CDR3 coding sequence is TGTGCCAGCGGCGGGATCTCCTATGGCTACACCTTC. Its protein product is CASGGISYGYTF.

On this clonotype: The junction departs from germline at one end; a sequencing error may be responsible. This chain uses TRBV19 with TRBJ2-7, with a weak D call TRBD2 (5 bases). CDR1 and CDR2 (germline): LNHDA, SQIVND (reference sequence). The CDR3 is made up of 17 amino acids. The CDR3 here is CASSIQNIGVIPYGQYF. The CDR3 DNA is TGTGCCAGTAGTATTCAGAACATCGGGGTTATTCCCTACGGGCAGTACTTC.

In its sample, this clonotype was seen a few times. This chain joins TRBV20-1 and TRBJ1-1; 7 nucleotides match TRBD1. This CDR3 is built from 13 residues. CDR1 DFQATT and CDR2 SNEGSKA come from the germline V gene (reference sequence). With 5 bases clipped from V and 10 bases from J, the junction kept 13 bases outside the gene matches. The CDR3 DNA reads TGCAGTGCTGCCTTTACCGGGACAGTTCGAGCTTTCTTT. As protein: CSAAFTGTVRAFF.

This clonotype was observed a few times. The J gene is TRBJ2-1, the V gene TRBV10-2; D is uncertain. Between the trimmed V and J ends, which lost 6 bases and 1 base, there was a span of 16 bases. The CDR3 spans 16 residues. Looked up from germline, CDR1 is WSHSY and CDR2 is SAAADI. Written as DNA, the CDR3 is TGCGCCAGCAGGGATTTAATGGGCCAGTCCTACAATGAGCAGTTCTTC. Its protein product is CASRDLMGQSYNEQFF.

The chain uses TRBV28 and TRBJ2-2; D not resolved. In germline, CDR1 is MDHEN, CDR2 SYDVKM. The CDR3 sequence is 11 residues long. Trimming took 7 bases from V and 8 from J, leaving 8 bases between them. CDR3 in DNA: TGTGCCAGCACGCAAGAGGGGGAGCTGTTTTTT. This gives the protein CASTQEGELFF.

This clonotype came up a few times. This chain uses TRBV27 with TRBJ2-3; perhaps TRBD2 as D (6 bases). V dropped 3 bases and J dropped 5 bases, with 18 bases sitting between them. CDR1 is MNHEY and CDR2 is SMNVEV in the germline V gene (reference sequence). The CDR3 is 16 amino acids. The CDR3: CASSFSWAFGGDTQYF. The DNA for the CDR3 is TGTGCCAGCAGTTTCTCATGGGCCTTCGGGGGAGATACGCAGTATTTT.

V is TRBV7-2 and J is TRBJ2-1; tentatively, D is TRBD1 (5 bases). Germline CDR1 SGHTA, CDR2 FQGNSA. This CDR3 is 15 amino acids long. The V and J ends lost 1 base and 10 bases respectively, with 17 bases between them. CDR3 sequence (DNA): TGTGCCAGCAGCTTAGTTGTGGGGCCCCCGCAGGAGCAGTTCTTC. Protein sequence: CASSLVVGPPQEQFF. Full variable domain (missing parts from reference TRBV7-2 and TRBJ2-1): GAGVSQSPSNKVTEKGKDVELRCDPISGHTALYWYRQSLGQGLEFLIYFQGNSAPDKSGLPSDRFSAERTGGSVSTLTIQRTQQEDSAVYLCASSLVVGPPQEQFFGPGTRLTVL.

The chain employs TRBV20-1 and TRBJ1-5, with D hard to call. Per the germline V gene, CDR1 is DFQATT and CDR2 is SNEGSKA (reference sequence). Trimming stripped 4 bases from V and 2 bases from J, with 12 bases between. CDR3 length: 14 residues. Here the CDR3 DNA reads TGCAGTGCTAAGGAGGCGGCAGGCAATCAGCCCCAGCATTTT. Amino acid sequence: CSAKEAAGNQPQHF.

In its sample, this clonotype was seen a few times. The chain employs TRBV29-1 and TRBJ1-3, with 9 bases lining up with TRBD1. After removal of 6 bases from V and 8 bases from J, the junction contained 5 bases not matched to a gene. The CDR3 consists of 12 residues. Germline assignment: CDR1 SQVTM and CDR2 ANQGSEA. In DNA, the CDR3 is TGCAGCGTCCGGACAGGGGCGGACACCATATATTTT. As protein: CSVRTGADTIYF.

This clonotype was counted between two and nine times. The genes are TRBV7-3 and TRBJ1-1; the match to TRBD1 covers 9 bases. The V and J ends lost 0 bases and 10 bases, in that order; junction bases with no gene match: 9. The CDR3 is made up of 15 amino acids. The germline CDR1 and CDR2 sequences are SGHTA and FQGTGA. In nucleotides, the CDR3 is TGTGCCAGCAGCTTAACGGGGTCGGGACAGGGTTTAGCTTTCTTT. The encoded protein is CASSLTGSGQGLAFF.

The chain is built from TRBV11-2 and TRBJ2-3; unclear D gene. Germline assignment: CDR1 SGHAT and CDR2 FQNNGV. V was shortened by 5 bases and J by 1 base, with 13 bases between the two germline ends. This CDR3 comprises 15 residues. The CDR3 bases are TGTGCCAGCAGCGAAAACAAGGAACGCACAGATACGCAGTATTTT. Encoded protein: CASSENKERTDTQYF.

This clonotype was detected a few times. The chain has TRBV3-1 and TRBJ2-2; no clear D gene. The CDR3 sequence is 13 residues long. CDR1 is LGHDT, CDR2 YNNKEL, per germline (reference sequence). V was cut by 4 bases and J by 3 bases, with 6 bases left in between. The CDR3 bases are TGTGCCAGCAGCCGTTCCTACACCGGGGAGCTGTTTTTT. This translates into CASSRSYTGELFF.

The chain combines TRBV7-2 with TRBJ2-4; 7 positions match TRBD2. Unmatched junction bases numbered 7, after V lost 1 base and J lost 13 bases. The CDR3 totals 13 residues. The germline gives CDR1 SGHTA, CDR2 FQGNSA. For the CDR3, the DNA is TGTGCCAGCAGCTTAGTTGGGGAGGGGATCCAGTACTTC. Translating gives CASSLVGEGIQYF.

There are a few counts of this clonotype. The chain employs TRBV20-1 and TRBJ1-2, with TRBD1 matching 9 bases. The CDR3 spans 12 residues. Germline V lookup: CDR1 DFQATT, CDR2 SNEGSKA (reference sequence). Trimming took 6 bases from V and 9 from J; bases not matched to a gene: 8. The CDR3 sequence: CSAPRDRGSYTF. In DNA, the CDR3 is TGCAGTGCCCCACGAGACAGGGGGAGCTACACCTTC.

This clonotype showed up just a few times. This chain connects TRBV2 to TRBJ1-5; 8 nucleotides align to TRBD1. This CDR3 has 15 amino acids. The V gene end was trimmed by 1 base and the J gene end by 7 bases; junction bases not matched to a gene: 6. Per germline, CDR1 SNHLY and CDR2 FYNNEI. The CDR3 DNA is TGTGCCAGCAGTGAAGTCCCAGGGGGCAGGCAGCCCCAGCATTTT. It encodes CASSEVPGGRQPQHF.

CDR3 in DNA: TGCAGTGCTTCTCTACTAGGCCAGACAAACACCGGGGAGCTGTTTTTT. Translation gives CSASLLGQTNTGELFF. The chain uses TRBV20-1 and TRBJ2-2; D is possibly TRBD2 (5 bases). The CDR3 length is 16 residues. Germline V gives CDR1 DFQATT, CDR2 SNEGSKA (reference sequence). V lost 5 bases, J lost 2 bases, and 18 bases lay in between.

V gene TRBV18 combines with J gene TRBJ2-1; D is unclear. Trimming left V 2 bases short and J 1 base short, with 12 bases between. Per the germline V gene, CDR1 is KGHSH and CDR2 is LQKENI. CDR3 length: 16 amino acids. CDR3 in DNA: TGTGCCAGCTCACCAAGGGCTTACGGTTCCTACAATGAGCAGTTCTTC. Its translation is CASSPRAYGSYNEQFF.

This clonotype has just a few counts. The chain links TRBV24-1 to TRBJ2-7; TRBD2 is a possible D gene (5 bases). CDR3 length equals 15 residues. V dropped 3 bases and J dropped 1 base, with 12 bases sitting between them. Germline CDR1 reads KGHDR; CDR2 reads SFDVKD. The CDR3 protein is CATSDPSRASYEQYF. Written as DNA, the CDR3 is TGTGCCACCAGTGATCCTTCGAGGGCTTCCTACGAGCAGTACTTC.

There are a few counts of this clonotype. The junction shows a germline mismatch at one end, possibly a read error. The gene calls are TRBV7-7 and TRBJ2-5; D is undetermined. The CDR3 is 14 amino acids. In germline, CDR1 is SSHAT, CDR2 FNYEAQ (reference sequence). This chain's CDR3 is CASSSGGPGETQYF. CDR3 nucleotide sequence: TGTGCTAGCAGCTCCGGTGGACCCGGAGAGACCCAGTACTTC.

This clonotype was picked up a small number of times. V gene TRBV10-1 combines with J gene TRBJ1-5, with D hard to call. The CDR3 is 11 residues long. Germline-derived CDR1 and CDR2 are WNHNN and SYGVQD (reference sequence). The V end lost 2 bases, the J end lost 6 bases, and 2 bases lay between the germline ends. For the CDR3, the DNA is TGCGCCAGCAGTGAGGGTCAGCCCCAGCATTTT. Translated, it gives CASSEGQPQHF.

The chain is built from TRBV7-8 and TRBJ1-4; D uncertain. The CDR3 loop spans 14 amino acids. The V gene lost 2 bases and the J gene lost 7 bases, with 11 bases spanning the gap. Germline V gene lookup returns CDR1 SGHVS and CDR2 FQNEAQ. This CDR3 is CASSLKVMTEKLFF. CDR3 coding DNA: TGTGCCAGCAGCTTAAAGGTGATGACTGAAAAACTGTTTTTT. Variable domain in full (rest from reference TRBV7-8 and TRBJ1-4): GAGVSQSPRYKVAKRGQDVALRCDPISGHVSLFWYQQALGQGPEFLTYFQNEAQLDKSGLPSDRFFAERPEGSVSTLKIQRTQQEDSAVYLCASSLKVMTEKLFFGSGTQLSVL.

V and J are TRBV27 and TRBJ2-2; D not certain. In germline, CDR1 is MNHEY, CDR2 SMNVEV (reference sequence). The V end lost 6 bases, the J end lost 6 bases, and 11 bases lay between the germline ends. This CDR3 is built from 13 residues. CDR3 amino acids: CASSPRASGELFF. The CDR3 DNA reads TGTGCCAGCAGCCCTAGGGCGTCCGGGGAGCTGTTTTTT.

This clonotype was counted between two and nine times. This rearrangement joins TRBV2 to TRBJ2-1; tentatively, D is TRBD1 (6 bases). The CDR3 runs 13 residues. Germline V gene data show CDR1 as SNHLY and CDR2 as FYNNEI. CDR3 protein: CAAGQLSYNEQFF. CDR3 DNA sequence: TGTGCAGCCGGACAGCTCTCCTACAATGAGCAGTTCTTC.

This clonotype was seen more than once but under ten times. The chain is built from TRBV19 and TRBJ2-2, with 8 bases lining up with TRBD1. V gave up 6 bases and J gave up 4 bases; unmatched junction bases: 4. Germline V lookup: CDR1 LNHDA, CDR2 SQIVND (reference sequence). The CDR3 runs 14 residues. The CDR3 DNA follows: TGTGCCAGTAGCCGACAGGGGATCACCGGGGAGCTGTTTTTT. Amino acid sequence: CASSRQGITGELFF.

The rearrangement uses TRBV6-1 and TRBJ1-5; TRBD1 matches at 8 bases. V was clipped by 8 bases and J by 2 bases; unmatched bases: 5. The germline V gene encodes CDR1 MNHNS and CDR2 SASEGT. This CDR3 has 14 amino acids. CDR3 residues: CASRRGQGNQPQHF. CDR3 in DNA: TGTGCCAGCCGCAGGGGGCAGGGCAATCAGCCCCAGCATTTT.

The genes are TRBV28 and TRBJ2-1, with D perhaps matching TRBD1 (6 bases). The CDR3 length is 11 residues. The V end lost 7 bases, the J end lost 11 bases, and 12 bases lay between the germline ends. Germline CDR1 reads MDHEN; CDR2 reads SYDVKM. The CDR3 DNA reads as TGTGCCAGCACTCGCGGACAGAAGCAGTTCTTC. Its protein product is CASTRGQKQFF.